This is a list of T cell receptor beta chains from one sample in a study of T cells in Graves' hyperthyroidism and ophthalmopathy. TCRdb reprocessed the multiplex PCR reads with MiXCR, giving one entry per CDR3 protein. The table lists around 350,000 distinct CDR3 sequences, about 18% of them singletons, with 3.7% in the top ten. Sequencing was carried out using blood. These receptors were collected from a woman aged 18-29 years with Graves' hyperthyroidism. CDR3s include the opening cysteine and the closing phenylalanine or tryptophan. The order of the fields is V gene, J gene, clone size, D gene, CDR3 DNA, CDR3 protein. A D gene is named only where the DNA matches it firmly. The listing skips clone size in some rows; elsewhere it reads once, few, many or a size class.

v_gene: TRBV7-2; j_gene: TRBJ1-2; abundance: many; d_gene: TRBD1; CDR3nt: TGTGCCAGCAGCTTATTAACAGGGGTTGGCTATGGCTACACCTTC; CDR3aa: CASSLLTGVGYGYTF
v_gene: TRBV2; j_gene: TRBJ2-2; abundance: many; d_gene: NA; CDR3nt: TGTGCCAGCAAACCCCGGGGACTGTACACCGGGGAGCTGTTTTTT; CDR3aa: CASKPRGLYTGELFF
v_gene: TRBV28; j_gene: TRBJ2-7; abundance: many; d_gene: TRBD2; CDR3nt: TGTGCCAGCAGTACCCCGGGACTAACCCAGCCCTCTAGTTTCTTC; CDR3aa: CASSTPGLTQPSSFF
v_gene: TRBV18; j_gene: TRBJ1-2; abundance: many; d_gene: NA; CDR3nt: TGTGCCAGCTCAACACAGGATTTACCTTATGGCTACACCTTC; CDR3aa: CASSTQDLPYGYTF
v_gene: TRBV6-5; j_gene: TRBJ1-5; abundance: many; d_gene: NA; CDR3nt: TGTGCCAGCAGTTCTGGGAATCAGCCCCAGCATTTT; CDR3aa: CASSSGNQPQHF
v_gene: TRBV6-1; j_gene: TRBJ1-1; abundance: NA; d_gene: TRBD1; CDR3nt: TGTGCCAGCAACTGGGACAGGGGCACTGAAGCTTTCTTT; CDR3aa: CASNWDRGTEAFF
v_gene: TRBV6-1; j_gene: TRBJ1-1; abundance: many; d_gene: NA; CDR3nt: TGTGCCAGCAGTACCGGTTTTACGGGGGCAGAAGAAGCTTTCTTT; CDR3aa: CASSTGFTGAEEAFF
v_gene: TRBV28; j_gene: TRBJ1-1; abundance: many; d_gene: TRBD1; CDR3nt: TGTGCCAGCAGCAGGGGGTGGGACAACCTTGAAGCTTTCTTT; CDR3aa: CASSRGWDNLEAFF
v_gene: TRBV25-1; j_gene: TRBJ2-7; abundance: few; d_gene: TRBD2; CDR3nt: TGTGCCAGCAGTGACCGGGACTATTTCGAGCAGTACTTC; CDR3aa: CASSDRDYFEQYF
v_gene: TRBV7-8; j_gene: TRBJ2-2; abundance: many; d_gene: NA; CDR3nt: TGTGCCAGCAGCGGACAGTCGCTCATTGACACCGGGGAGCTGTTTTTT; CDR3aa: CASSGQSLIDTGELFF
v_gene: TRBV2; j_gene: TRBJ2-7; abundance: many; d_gene: TRBD2; CDR3nt: TGTGCCAGCAGCGACTCGCAGCGGGGGCCCTACGAGCAGTACTTC; CDR3aa: CASSDSQRGPYEQYF
v_gene: TRBV6-1; j_gene: TRBJ1-1; abundance: many; d_gene: NA; CDR3nt: TGTGCCAGCAGTGAAGCGGTTCCCGGGGACACTGAAGCTTTCTTT; CDR3aa: CASSEAVPGDTEAFF
v_gene: TRBV12-3/TRBV12-4; j_gene: TRBJ2-7; abundance: many; d_gene: NA; CDR3nt: NA; CDR3aa: CASSFLAGNYEQYF
v_gene: TRBV28; j_gene: TRBJ1-5; abundance: many; d_gene: NA; CDR3nt: TGTGCCAGCAGTTTTAAGGGTTTGAGCAATCAGCCCCAGCATTTT; CDR3aa: CASSFKGLSNQPQHF
v_gene: TRBV6-5; j_gene: TRBJ1-5; abundance: many; d_gene: NA; CDR3nt: TGTGCCGTTAGTCCAGCCTATAGCAATCAGCCCCAGCATTTT; CDR3aa: CAVSPAYSNQPQHF
v_gene: TRBV6-1; j_gene: TRBJ1-3; abundance: many; d_gene: NA; CDR3nt: TGTGCCAGCAGTCCATTAGATGGAAACACCATATATTTT; CDR3aa: CASSPLDGNTIYF
v_gene: TRBV6-4; j_gene: TRBJ2-7; abundance: many; d_gene: NA; CDR3nt: TGTGCCAGCTCGGCGCCGGGCCGGATCCCAGGGACCTACGAGCAGTACTTC; CDR3aa: CASSAPGRIPGTYEQYF
v_gene: TRBV7-9; j_gene: TRBJ2-7; abundance: many; d_gene: NA; CDR3nt: TGTGCCAGCAGCACGGGGTCTCCTAGCTCCTACGAGCAGTACTTC; CDR3aa: CASSTGSPSSYEQYF
v_gene: TRBV19; j_gene: TRBJ1-5; abundance: many; d_gene: TRBD1; CDR3nt: TGTGCCAGTAGTATAACAGGGACAGGGCGAGAGCCCCAGCATTTT; CDR3aa: CASSITGTGREPQHF
v_gene: TRBV20-1; j_gene: TRBJ2-7; abundance: many; d_gene: NA; CDR3nt: TGCAGTGCTAGGCCCCACGGGGGGCTCTACGAGCAGTACTTC; CDR3aa: CSARPHGGLYEQYF
v_gene: TRBV10-3; j_gene: TRBJ1-5; abundance: many; d_gene: NA; CDR3nt: TGTGCCATCAGTGAGTCGGGAGGCGGAGACAATCAGCCCCAGCATTTT; CDR3aa: CAISESGGGDNQPQHF
v_gene: TRBV20-1; j_gene: TRBJ1-2; abundance: NA; d_gene: NA; CDR3nt: TGCAGTGCTAGGGCCGATGACAGGTTTGGCTACACCTTC; CDR3aa: CSARADDRFGYTF
v_gene: TRBV25-1; j_gene: TRBJ2-5; abundance: many; d_gene: NA; CDR3nt: TGTGCCAGCAGCCCCCCCCAAGAGACCCAGTACTTC; CDR3aa: CASSPPQETQYF
v_gene: TRBV12-3/TRBV12-4; j_gene: TRBJ2-4; abundance: many; d_gene: NA; CDR3nt: TGTGCCAGCACCCAACACAGGACCTTAGCCAAAAACATTCAGTACTTC; CDR3aa: CASTQHRTLAKNIQYF
v_gene: TRBV11-1; j_gene: TRBJ2-2; abundance: many; d_gene: NA; CDR3nt: TGTGCCAGCAGCTTAGGCCCGGGACAGAACACCGGGGAGCTGTTTTTT; CDR3aa: CASSLGPGQNTGELFF
v_gene: TRBV12-3/TRBV12-4; j_gene: TRBJ2-7; abundance: many; d_gene: TRBD2; CDR3nt: TGTGCCAGCAGCGTCGGGGGGGGGATCCGGACCTACGAGCAGTACTTC; CDR3aa: CASSVGGGIRTYEQYF
v_gene: TRBV4-1; j_gene: TRBJ2-5; abundance: many; d_gene: NA; CDR3nt: TGCGCCAGCAGCCAAGATCTAAGGGGGGGGTCCCAAGAGACCCAGTACTTC; CDR3aa: CASSQDLRGGSQETQYF
v_gene: TRBV11-2; j_gene: TRBJ1-1; abundance: many; d_gene: NA; CDR3nt: TGTGCCAGCAGCTTAACCCTCCCCGCTGAAGCTTTCTTT; CDR3aa: CASSLTLPAEAFF
v_gene: TRBV30; j_gene: TRBJ1-1; abundance: many; d_gene: TRBD1; CDR3nt: TGTGCCTGGAGCGCCCAGGGGGTCACTGAAGCTTTCTTT; CDR3aa: CAWSAQGVTEAFF
v_gene: TRBV10-3; j_gene: TRBJ2-7; abundance: many; d_gene: TRBD1; CDR3nt: TGTGCCATCAGTGAGATCGGGGACAGTTCCTACGAGCAGTACTTC; CDR3aa: CAISEIGDSSYEQYF
v_gene: TRBV6-1; j_gene: TRBJ2-2; abundance: many; d_gene: NA; CDR3nt: TGTGCCAGCAGTGAAACGATTGGGACCGGGGAGCTGTTTTTT; CDR3aa: CASSETIGTGELFF
v_gene: TRBV20-1; j_gene: TRBJ1-5; abundance: many; d_gene: NA; CDR3nt: TGCAGTGCTAGGGACAGCTTCTCTGGCAATCAGCCCCAGCATTTT; CDR3aa: CSARDSFSGNQPQHF
v_gene: TRBV15; j_gene: TRBJ2-3; abundance: NA; d_gene: NA; CDR3nt: TGTGCCACCAGCAGAGATGGCGGATCAGATACGCAGTATTTT; CDR3aa: CATSRDGGSDTQYF